Each of the 9 T cell receptor beta chains below was sequenced from the same sample in a study of technical replicates of blood from a handful of donors. Here immunoSEQ multiplex PCR was the method, and the copy in TCRdb shows in-frame clones only, minus some. Seen here are about 86,000 clones, 96% observed once, and the top ten hold 0.37%. Source material: T cells isolated from PBMCs. The receptors were gathered from a human donor in good health.

The chain joins TRBV7-2 to TRBJ2-1; D gene unclear. The length of the CDR3 is 15 residues. V was shortened by 0 bases and J by 0 bases, with 6 bases between the two germline ends. CDR1 is SGHTA, CDR2 FQGNSA, per germline. The CDR3 loop is CASSLASSSYNEQFF. In nucleotides, the CDR3 is TGTGCCAGCAGCTTAGCTAGCAGCTCCTACAATGAGCAGTTCTTC.

The chain employs TRBV9 and TRBJ1-2; no clear D. This CDR3 is 12 amino acids long. Trimming took off 3 bases at V and 5 bases at J, with 8 bases between the two ends. CDR1 is SGDLS and CDR2 is YYNGEE in the germline V gene. In DNA, the CDR3 is TGTGCCAGCAGCGGCCGCGGGTATGGCTACACCTTC. This gives the protein CASSGRGYGYTF.

CDR3 DNA: TGTGCCAGCAGTTACACTGCCCAGAACACTGAAGCTTTCTTT. Translation: CASSYTAQNTEAFF. V gene TRBV6-5 combines with J gene TRBJ1-1; D ambiguous. V was pared by 2 bases and J by 1 base, with 8 bases between. Germline V gives CDR1 MNHEY, CDR2 SVGAGI. This CDR3 has 14 residues.

This chain uses TRBV6-6 with TRBJ2-1; 12 nucleotides agree with TRBD2. CDR3 size: 16 residues. Germline CDR1 and CDR2: MNHNY and SVGAGI (reference sequence). Trimming took 6 bases from V and 4 from J; bases not matched to a gene: 7. In DNA, the CDR3 is TGTGCCAGCAGCCCTACTAGCGGGAGGTCGTACAATGAGCAGTTCTTC. It specifies CASSPTSGRSYNEQFF.

CDR3 sequence (DNA): TGCAACGTAGAGGACAGCAACATTAATGAGCAGTTCTTC. It translates to CNVEDSNINEQFF. V usage is TRBV29-1 and J usage is TRBJ2-1, with a weak D call TRBD1 (6 bases). CDR3 length equals 13 residues. The germline CDR1 and CDR2 sequences are SQVTM and ANQGSEA.

The V and J genes are TRBV5-1 and TRBJ1-1; tentatively, D is TRBD1 (6 bases). V was trimmed by 4 bases and J by 6 bases, leaving 19 bases between them. Germline assignment: CDR1 SGHRS and CDR2 YFSETQ. The CDR3 is 15 residues long. The CDR3 DNA follows: TGCGCCAGCAGCGGGATGACAGGATTTAAGGCTGAAGCTTTCTTT. Its translation: CASSGMTGFKAEAFF.

V and J are TRBV6-5 and TRBJ2-7, with TRBD2 as a possible D gene (6 bases). Between the trimmed V and J ends, which lost 2 bases and 1 base, there was a span of 12 bases. The CDR3 has 15 amino acids. The germline V gene has CDR1 MNHEY and CDR2 SVGAGI. The CDR3 is CASSYGVGTSYEQYF. For the CDR3, the DNA is TGTGCCAGCAGTTACGGGGTCGGGACTTCCTACGAGCAGTACTTC.

Only a few counts were recorded for this clone. The chain couples TRBV5-1 to TRBJ1-1, with TRBD1 matching 7 bases. Germline CDR1 SGHRS, CDR2 YFSETQ. J lost 7 bases, V lost 4 bases, and 4 bases had no gene match. This CDR3 contains 12 residues. CDR3 loop: CASSRTGYEAFF. The CDR3 nucleotides are TGCGCCAGCAGCCGGACAGGCTATGAAGCTTTCTTT.

In nucleotides, the CDR3 is TGTGCCAGCAGTCTCGGGTACCAAGAGACCCAGTACTTC. Translated, it gives CASSLGYQETQYF. The chain recombines TRBV25-1 with TRBJ2-5; no definite D call. Germline V lookup: CDR1 MGHDK, CDR2 SYGVNS. Between the trimmed V and J ends, which lost 5 bases and 0 bases, there was a span of 7 bases. This CDR3 is built from 13 residues.